The next 9 T cell receptor beta chains were all read from a single sample in a study of spatial heterogeneity in lung cancer. The study's findings and limits: Tracking of tumor mutation counts was seen in expanded intratumoral alpha and beta TCR counts.

TCRdb re-analysed the 5' RACE reads in MiXCR, keeping a single row per CDR3 protein. The repertoire holds about 20,000 distinct CDR3 sequences, around 6.9% seen once, with roughly 24% in the top ten. No antigen has been identified for these receptors. Time point of the sample: sample taken at primary tumor resection. Source: lung tumor tissue, taken at surgery. The receptors derive from a male donor with early-stage non-small cell lung cancer.

This clonotype was picked up many times. This chain uses TRBV7-8 with TRBJ2-5; 11 bases match TRBD1. The CDR3 has 14 amino acids. Looked up from germline, CDR1 is SGHVS and CDR2 is FQNEAQ. Losses at the gene ends were 3 bases for V and 4 bases for J; bases not matched to a gene: 1. The DNA of the CDR3 is TGTGCCAGCAGCTTGGACAGGGGGCCAGAGACCCAGTACTTC. Translation: CASSLDRGPETQYF.

This clonotype was observed many times. The CDR3 here is CASRGDYNEQFF. The CDR3 DNA sequence: TGTGCCAGCAGAGGAGATTACAATGAGCAGTTCTTC. The chain employs TRBV25-1 and TRBJ2-1; no reliable D call. The CDR3 covers 12 residues. V lost 6 bases and J lost 4, with 7 bases in between. Germline CDR1 reads MGHDK; CDR2 reads SYGVNS.

This clonotype was seen only a few times. This chain uses TRBV5-1 with TRBJ1-1; possible D gene TRBD1, 5 bases. Germline-derived CDR1 and CDR2 are SGHRS and YFSETQ. The ends were cut back, 0 bases at V and 2 bases at J, with 8 bases in the middle. This CDR3 has 14 residues. CDR3 coding DNA: TGCGCCAGCAGCTTGGACAGGAGAAACACTGAAGCTTTCTTT. This sequence encodes CASSLDRRNTEAFF.

The chain recombines TRBV29-1 with TRBJ2-2, with TRBD1 matching over 10 bases. Per the germline V gene, CDR1 is SQVTM and CDR2 is ANQGSEA. The CDR3 is 14 amino acids. With V trimmed by 6 bases and J by 0 bases, 1 base remained unmatched. CDR3 region: CSVGQGTNTGELFF. The CDR3 DNA follows: TGCAGCGTGGGACAGGGGACGAACACCGGGGAGCTGTTTTTT.

This clonotype was counted ten times or more. This rearrangement joins TRBV3-1 to TRBJ2-5, with TRBD1 identical over 9 bases. The V and J ends lost 0 bases and 1 base, in that order; junction bases with no gene match: 3. The CDR3 has 16 amino acids. CDR1 and CDR2 from the germline V gene are LGHDT and YNNKEL (reference sequence). The CDR3 sequence is CASSQEGTGSQETQYF. The CDR3 bases are TGTGCCAGCAGCCAAGAAGGGACAGGGTCCCAAGAGACCCAGTACTTC.

V and J are TRBV11-1 and TRBJ2-5, with D possibly TRBD1 on 6 matching bases. V shed 4 bases and J shed 2 bases, with 11 bases lying between them. This CDR3 spans 14 amino acids. The germline CDR1 and CDR2 sequences are SGHAT and FQDESV (reference sequence). The chain's CDR3 is CASSYSGQQETQYF. The DNA of the CDR3 is TGTGCCAGCAGCTACTCCGGACAGCAAGAGACCCAGTACTTC. The whole variable domain, remainder taken from reference TRBV11-1 and TRBJ2-5, is EAEVAQSPRYKITEKSQAVAFWCDPISGHATLYWYRQILGQGPELLVQFQDESVVDDSQLPKDRFSAERLKGVDSTLKIQPAELGDSAMYLCASSYSGQQETQYFGPGTRLLVL.

At least ten counts were recorded for this clonotype. The gene calls are TRBV14 and TRBJ2-4, with D maybe TRBD1 (6 bases). The CDR3 covers 17 residues. Trimming cost V 4 bases and J 0 bases, with 16 bases left between them. Germline V gives CDR1 SGHDN, CDR2 FVKESK. Here the CDR3 DNA reads TGTGCCAGCAGCCCTCTCGGACAGACATTAGCCAAAAACATTCAGTACTTC. It codes for CASSPLGQTLAKNIQYF.

By frequency in the sample, this clonotype is medium-sized. With a much larger clone just one base away, this may be a read error. The rearrangement links TRBV7-9 to TRBJ1-2; perhaps TRBD1 as D (5 bases). The CDR3 has 15 residues. The V gene's germline CDR1 is SEHNR and CDR2 FQNEAQ (reference sequence). In nucleotides, the CDR3 is TGTGCCAGCAGCTCTCCGGGACCTACTAACTATGGCGACACCTTC. This encodes CASSSPGPTNYGDTF.

Regarding this clonotype: The junction does not match germline at one end; this may be a read error. The rearrangement links TRBV7-7 to TRBJ2-3; D is ambiguous. Per germline, CDR1 SSHAT and CDR2 FNYEAQ (reference sequence). The CDR3 has 13 amino acids. In DNA, the CDR3 is TGTGCTAGCAGCTCCCTCCCCACAGATACGCAGTATTTT. Protein sequence: CASSSLPTDTQYF.